The T cell receptor beta chain described here comes from a study of cytomegalovirus exposure and HLA in healthy donors. Across the study: Earlier, approximately 180 million T cells were analyzed, and some 120 million unique TCR beta sequences were found among them.

PCR was performed using 60 Vbeta and 13 Jbeta primers. The table came from immunoSEQ multiplex PCR; TCRdb's copy has only in-frame clones and leaves some out. The data show about 96,000 clones, with 77% seen just once and around 7.3% held by the top ten. Note on this clone: Its cognate antigen is unknown.

Germline CDR1 SGHTA, CDR2 FQGNSA. Trimming stripped 3 bases from V and 2 bases from J, with 5 bases between. The CDR3 has 14 amino acids. General observations from the study: V- and J-gene trimming in TCR beta was tied to a missense DCLRE1C variant by an analysis performed later. When a later analysis was performed, an Asian-associated ancestry cluster reportedly had fewer N-insertions than the roughly 640-donor mean.

The chain carries TRBV7-2 and TRBJ2-6; no clear D. Input material: PBMCs. The sequence came from a man aged 50-60 years in good health and CMV-seropositive. For the CDR3, the DNA is TGTGCCAGCAGCTTGGCACCTGGGGCCAACGTCCTGACTTTC. It is translated as CASSLAPGANVLTF.